The rows below give T cell receptor beta chains drawn from one sample of a study of cytomegalovirus exposure and HLA in healthy donors. Measured with immunoSEQ multiplex PCR; TCRdb has only the in-frame clones, and not every one. The sample consists of 55,000 to 65,000 clones, about nine tenths of them appearing once. Material: PBMCs. These receptors all come from a man younger than 30 in good health and CMV-seronegative. CDR3s leave out the opening cysteine and the closing phenylalanine or tryptophan. Each record gives: clone size, V gene, CDR3 protein. Size values are once, few and many counts, or a class for expanded clones, and some rows have none.

abundance: -
v_gene: TRBV2
CDR3aa: ASSGWGGGTSGYT

abundance: -
v_gene: TRBV10-3
CDR3aa: AISESSSGVEQF

abundance: -
v_gene: TRBV11-2
CDR3aa: ASSTRTSGTSYNEQF

abundance: -
v_gene: TRBV5-1
CDR3aa: ASSSSTGFKTEAF

abundance: -
v_gene: TRBV28
CDR3aa: ASSPTSGRNQPQH

abundance: -
v_gene: TRBV28
CDR3aa: ASSVSSGLAGLSY

abundance: -
v_gene: TRBV28
CDR3aa: ASSLDRAAYEQY

abundance: -
v_gene: TRBV7-6
CDR3aa: ASSARETQY

abundance: -
v_gene: TRBV28
CDR3aa: ASSFGSSYEQY

abundance: -
v_gene: TRBV27
CDR3aa: ASSGAGERASYEQY

abundance: few
v_gene: TRBV7-9
CDR3aa: ASSFSRDYYGYT

abundance: -
v_gene: TRBV5-5
CDR3aa: ASSWRNEQF

abundance: -
v_gene: TRBV6-5
CDR3aa: ASSYSLGGGNYGYT

abundance: -
v_gene: TRBV28
CDR3aa: ASRALEPHGYT

abundance: -
v_gene: TRBV6-1
CDR3aa: ASSLQGSRYGYT